This is a list of T cell receptor beta chains from one sample in a study of CD8 T cells in Susac syndrome. TCRdb recomputed calls from the immunoSEQ multiplex PCR reads with MiXCR, one row per CDR3 protein. The sample has 120,000 to 150,000 distinct CDR3 sequences, 94% seen once. Specimen: CD4+ T cells from PBMCs. These receptors originate from a human donor in good health. Both conserved end residues are part of each CDR3. D genes are given only for firm matches. Size tells how often a clone was seen (once, few, many) or the class of an expanded clone, and some rows leave it out.

CASSLARLAAYNEQFF	TGCGCCAGCAGCTTGGCCCGACTAGCGGCCTACAATGAGCAGTTCTTC	TRBD2	TRBJ2-1	16	TRBV5-1	.
CASSQAGTGPYEQYF	TGCGCCAGCAGCCAAGCCGGGACAGGACCCTACGAGCAGTACTTC	TRBD1	TRBJ2-7	15	TRBV4-1	.
CASNRLAALGDTQYF	TGTGCCAGCAATCGCCTAGCAGCCTTGGGGGATACGCAGTATTTT	.	TRBJ2-3	15	TRBV12-3/TRBV12-4	.
CSVPGQLNTGELFF	TGCAGCGTTCCGGGACAGCTGAACACCGGGGAGCTGTTTTTT	TRBD1	TRBJ2-2	14	TRBV29-1	once
CASSRFPGELFF	TGTGCCAGCAGTCGTTTCCCCGGGGAGCTGTTTTTT	.	TRBJ2-2	12	TRBV27	once
CAISESNQGETQYF	TGTGCCATCAGTGAGTCGAACCAGGGGGAGACCCAGTACTTC	.	TRBJ2-5	14	TRBV10-3	.
CASSFKGLTEAFF	TGTGCCAGCAGTTTTAAGGGTCTCACTGAAGCTTTCTTT	.	TRBJ1-1	13	TRBV12-3/TRBV12-4	.
CASSLDSLAKNIQYF	TGTGCCAGCAGCCTAGACAGCCTAGCCAAAAACATTCAGTACTTC	.	TRBJ2-4	15	TRBV2	once
CASSVIGLAAYEQYF	TGTGCCAGCAGCGTCATCGGACTAGCGGCTTACGAGCAGTACTTC	TRBD2	TRBJ2-7	15	TRBV5-4	.
CSVESEAPLQPFTFF	TGCAGCGTTGAAAGTGAGGCTCCTCTTCAGCCGTTCACGTTCTTC	.	TRBJ2-1	15	TRBV29-1	.
CASSRRPIYGYTF	TGTGCCAGCAGCCGACGACCGATCTATGGCTACACCTTC	.	TRBJ1-2	13	TRBV28	.
CSATLRGRSYEQYF	TGCAGTGCTACCCTGCGGGGACGCTCCTACGAGCAGTACTTC	.	TRBJ2-7	14	TRBV20-1	.
CASSLLQQNTEAFF	TGCGCCAGCAGCTTGTTACAGCAGAACACTGAAGCTTTCTTT	.	TRBJ1-1	14	TRBV5-1	.
CASSLRVRYSSYEQYF	TGTGCCAGCAGTTTAAGGGTCAGGTACTCCTCCTACGAGCAGTACTTC	.	TRBJ2-7	16	TRBV28	.
CASSQDGSGPYEQYF	TGTGCCAGCAGCCAAGATGGTTCAGGCCCCTACGAGCAGTACTTC	.	TRBJ2-7	15	TRBV4-2	.